The 15 T cell receptor beta chains below come from one sample, sequenced in a study of T-cell reconstitution after alpha-beta-depleted transplantation in children. Library preparation (for TCRbeta) was performed with unique molecular identifiers. TCRdb itself ran the PCR reads through MiXCR, one entry per CDR3 protein. This table has fewer than 400,000 distinct CDR3 sequences, around 20% appearing once. Sequenced here: PBMCs from the stem cell graft donor, sampled from the stem cell graft. The receptor set was obtained from a human donor who donated a stem cell graft to a child with acute myeloid leukemia.

This clonotype was recorded a few times. The chain joins TRBV9 to TRBJ1-1; D is ambiguous. V was clipped by 2 bases and J by 1 base, with 6 bases between them. The CDR3 is 13 residues long. Germline CDR1 reads SGDLS; CDR2 reads YYNGEE. CDR3 nucleotides: TGTGCCAGCAGCGTTAAGGAGAACACTGAAGCTTTCTTT. Translation: CASSVKENTEAFF.

A few counts support this clonotype. CDR3 nucleotides: TGTGCCAGCAGCTCTGGGACTTGGGCTCGCAGGGATACGCAGTATTTT. It specifies CASSSGTWARRDTQYF. The chain carries TRBV7-6 and TRBJ2-3, with D perhaps matching TRBD2 (6 bases). This CDR3 spans 16 amino acids. The germline CDR1 and CDR2 sequences are SGHVS and FNYEAQ. The V gene lost 4 bases and the J gene lost 6 bases, with 20 bases spanning the gap.

The chain recombines TRBV27 with TRBJ2-5; unclear D gene. V was trimmed by 2 bases and J by 2 bases, leaving 6 bases between them. CDR1 and CDR2 from the germline V gene are MNHEY and SMNVEV (reference sequence). The CDR3 runs 13 residues. The CDR3, as DNA: TGTGCCAGCAGTTTAAACGGACAAGAGACCCAGTACTTC. Translation: CASSLNGQETQYF.

This clonotype was found many times. The V call is TRBV29-1, the J call TRBJ2-3, with D perhaps TRBD1 (6 bases). Germline assignment: CDR1 SQVTM and CDR2 ANQGSEA. The CDR3 extends over 13 amino acids. V was pared by 4 bases and J by 3 bases, with 11 bases between. CDR3 in DNA: TGCAGCGTTGTGGGGCAGGGGACAGATACGCAGTATTTT. Translation: CSVVGQGTDTQYF.

In this sample, this clonotype turned up a few times. The rearrangement uses TRBV12-3 or TRBV12-4 and TRBJ1-1; D might be TRBD1 (5 bases). The CDR3 extends over 15 amino acids. Trimming left V 6 bases short and J 4 bases short, with 18 bases between. CDR3 amino acids: CASRFLQPGSTEAFF. DNA for the CDR3: TGTGCCAGCAGGTTCCTCCAACCAGGGAGCACTGAAGCTTTCTTT.

This clonotype was counted at least ten times. The CDR3 protein is CSARGGGNYGYTF. The CDR3 DNA follows: TGCAGTGCTAGAGGTGGGGGGAACTATGGCTACACCTTC. The genes are TRBV20-1 and TRBJ1-2, with D possibly being TRBD1 (5 bases). The V end lost 1 base, the J end lost 2 bases, and 8 bases lay between the germline ends. Germline CDR1 is DFQATT and CDR2 is SNEGSKA (reference sequence). The CDR3 extends over 13 amino acids.

The rearrangement uses TRBV4-1 and TRBJ2-7; maybe TRBD2 (5 bases). CDR1 is MGHRA and CDR2 is YSYEKL in the germline V gene. The CDR3 consists of 16 residues. Trimming left V 3 bases short and J 2 bases short, with 17 bases between. The CDR3 is CASSQGFGGRTYEQYF. The CDR3 bases are TGCGCCAGCAGCCAGGGTTTTGGCGGGCGCACCTACGAGCAGTACTTC.

A few counts support this clonotype. The genes are TRBV4-1 and TRBJ2-7; the match to TRBD2 covers 11 bases. Per germline, CDR1 MGHRA and CDR2 YSYEKL. Trimming at V came to 4 bases and at J to 3 bases, leaving 8 bases not matched to a gene. The CDR3 loop spans 16 amino acids. The CDR3 bases are TGCGCCAGCAGCCGGACTACTAGCGGGAGCGGCTACGAGCAGTACTTC. It encodes CASSRTTSGSGYEQYF.

The rearrangement joins TRBV29-1 to TRBJ2-7; no reliable D call. Germline-derived CDR1 and CDR2 are SQVTM and ANQGSEA. This CDR3 comprises 12 residues. V was pared by 8 bases and J by 0 bases, with 11 bases between. The CDR3 region is CSRTRLSYEQYF. CDR3 in DNA: TGCAGCCGTACACGACTCTCCTACGAGCAGTACTTC.

The V and J genes are TRBV7-9 and TRBJ2-7, with D unresolved. The CDR3 is 14 residues long. Germline loops: CDR1 SEHNR, CDR2 FQNEAQ (reference sequence). Between the trimmed V and J ends, which lost 1 base and 0 bases, there was a span of 7 bases. CDR3 sequence: CASSLDGFSYEQYF. CDR3 nucleotide sequence: TGTGCCAGCAGCTTAGACGGATTCTCCTACGAGCAGTACTTC.

This chain connects TRBV9 to TRBJ2-7, with a possible D match to TRBD2 (6 bases). This CDR3 contains 16 residues. The ends were cut back, 0 bases at V and 7 bases at J, with 20 bases in the middle. Germline V gives CDR1 SGDLS, CDR2 YYNGEE. CDR3 nucleotides: TGTGCCAGCAGCGTAGATTTGGGGGGACTTTCCGGAGAGCAGTACTTC. Translation: CASSVDLGGLSGEQYF.

Only a few counts were recorded for this clonotype. V gene TRBV5-6 combines with J gene TRBJ2-1; 7 nucleotides match TRBD2. The junction had 8 bases not matched to a gene; V was cut back by 0 bases and J by 2 bases. The CDR3 spans 17 residues. Per germline, CDR1 SGHDT and CDR2 YYEEEE. The CDR3 spells CASSLDSWAGAYNEQFF. DNA for the CDR3: TGTGCCAGCAGCTTGGATTCTTGGGCGGGAGCCTACAATGAGCAGTTCTTC.

The chain employs TRBV28 and TRBJ1-1, with D uncertain. The CDR3 runs to 14 residues. Trimming removed 5 bases from V and 3 bases from J, with 13 bases in between. Germline V CDR1 and CDR2: MDHEN, SYDVKM. DNA for the CDR3: TGTGCCAGCAGTACCCTCGGGGATTACACTGAAGCTTTCTTT. Its translation is CASSTLGDYTEAFF.

J is TRBJ2-1 and V is TRBV25-1; weak D call: TRBD2 (5 bases). Looked up from germline, CDR1 is MGHDK and CDR2 is SYGVNS. Trimming left V 3 bases short and J 10 bases short, with 13 bases between. The CDR3 is 13 amino acids. DNA for the CDR3: TGTGCCAGCAGTGATCTAGCATTCGGGGAGCAGTTCTTC. Residues: CASSDLAFGEQFF. Filled out from reference TRBV25-1 and TRBJ2-1, the complete variable domain reads EADIYQTPRYLVIGTGKKITLECSQTMGHDKMYWYQQDPGMELHLIHYSYGVNSTEKGDLSSESTVSRIRTEHFPLTLESARPSHTSQYLCASSDLAFGEQFFGPGTRLTVL.

V gene TRBV5-1 combines with J gene TRBJ2-7; no definite D call. V shed 6 bases and J shed 3 bases, with 13 bases lying between them. This CDR3 spans 13 amino acids. The germline V gene encodes CDR1 SGHRS and CDR2 YFSETQ. The CDR3 loop is CASKDPALYEQYF. DNA of the CDR3: TGCGCCAGCAAGGACCCAGCTCTCTACGAGCAGTACTTC.